This T cell receptor (beta chain) was identified in a study of T-cell memory formation after mild COVID-19. Study-wide background: TCR clusters were largely donor specific. General study results and limits: Pre-infection memory carried some responding clones, suggesting that cross-reactive memory joined. A second wave of clones peaked on day 37, and their SARS-CoV-2 specificity went unconfirmed.

A single record per CDR3 protein comes from TCRdb applying MiXCR to the 5' RACE reads. The table lists about 90,000 distinct CDR3 sequences, more than 12% of them singletons. Of note for this clonotype: The antigen is not known.

V shed 5 bases and J shed 4 bases, with 15 bases lying between them. The CDR3 extends over 14 amino acids. CDR1 and CDR2 from the germline V gene are SGHAT and FQNNGV. The chain links TRBV11-2 to TRBJ2-7, with D possibly matching TRBD2 (6 bases). Sequenced input: PBMCs or a T cell subset sorted from them (not recorded which). The clonotype comes from a young man who had mild COVID-19 (a few samples of this study predate the infection). Cell type and time point are not known. The CDR3 spells CASSPGRGAYEQYF. CDR3 nucleotides: TGTGCCAGCAGCCCCGGGCGGGGAGCGTACGAGCAGTACTTC.